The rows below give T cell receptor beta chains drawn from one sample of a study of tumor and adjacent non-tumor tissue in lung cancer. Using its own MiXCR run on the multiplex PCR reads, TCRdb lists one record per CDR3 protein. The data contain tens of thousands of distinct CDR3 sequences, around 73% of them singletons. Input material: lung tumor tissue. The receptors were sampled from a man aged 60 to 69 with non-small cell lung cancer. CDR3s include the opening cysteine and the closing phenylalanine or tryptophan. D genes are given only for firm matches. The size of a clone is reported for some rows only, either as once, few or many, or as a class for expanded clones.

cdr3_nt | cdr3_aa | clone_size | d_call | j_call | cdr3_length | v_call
TGCGCCAGCAGCGAAACAGGATATAGTAACTATGGCTACACCTTC | CASSETGYSNYGYTF | many | - | TRBJ1-2 | 15 | TRBV5-1
TGCAGTGCTAGTGTAGCGAATACCGGGGAGCTGTTTTTT | CSASVANTGELFF | - | - | TRBJ2-2 | 13 | TRBV20-1
TGCAGTCCAAAATCAACTAGCGGAAGCCCAGATACACATTATTTT | CSPKSTSGSPDTHYF | - | TRBD2 | TRBJ2-3 | 15 | TRBV20-1
TGCGCCAGCAGCGCGTTAAAGGCGGGAGGGACAGATACGCAGTATTTT | CASSALKAGGTDTQYF | few | TRBD2 | TRBJ2-3 | 16 | TRBV5-1
TGTGCCAGCAGTTTAGGTGCAGCGGGAGAGACCCAGAACTTC | CASSLGAAGETQNF | - | TRBD2 | TRBJ2-5 | 14 | TRBV13
TGTGCCAGCAGCTTAGTTCCGACTAGCGGGTTGGCAGATACACAGTATTTT | CASSLVPTSGLADTQYF | - | TRBD2 | TRBJ2-3 | 17 | TRBV13
TGTGCCAGCAGCCACCGAAACCGGGACGTCACAGAAACGCAGTATTTT | CASSHRNRDVTETQYF | - | - | TRBJ2-3 | 16 | TRBV11-2
TGTGCCAGCAGTTGTGGGCAGGGGCCTAACTCTGTAAACACCATATATTTT | CASSCGQGPNSVNTIYF | - | - | TRBJ1-3 | 17 | TRBV5-4
TGCAGCTTTCACCTGGACAGGATCTACACTGAGCAGTTCTTC | CSFHLDRIYTEQFF | - | TRBD1 | TRBJ2-1 | 14 | TRBV29-1
TGTGCCAGTAGGATAGCGGGAGTGGAGACCCGGTACTTC | CASRIAGVETRYF | - | TRBD2 | TRBJ2-5 | 13 | TRBV12-3/TRBV12-4
TGTGCCAGCAGCTTAGGGGGGGCTCAGCAGTACTTC | CASSLGGAQQYF | many | - | TRBJ2-7 | 12 | TRBV13
TGTGCCAGCAGCCCTATCGACCGAGAGCCGAGAGATACGCAGTATTTT | CASSPIDREPRDTQYF | - | - | TRBJ2-3 | 16 | TRBV5-4
TGCGCCAGCAGCCCTATAGAGCGGGAGCCGGCAGATACGCAGTATTTT | CASSPIEREPADTQYF | - | TRBD2 | TRBJ2-3 | 16 | TRBV5-4
TGCGCCAGCAGCTCCGGACGGGGTCCCTACAATGGCTACACCTTC | CASSSGRGPYNGYTF | few | - | TRBJ1-2 | 15 | TRBV5-1
TGTGCCAGCAACCGACAGGACCCGAACACTGAGGCTTTCTTT | CASNRQDPNTEAFF | few | - | TRBJ1-1 | 14 | TRBV6-5
TGCAGTGCAATTAAACCTGAGCAGTTCTTC | CSAIKPEQFF | - | - | TRBJ2-1 | 10 | TRBV20-1
TGTGTCTGGAACCCCCCAGAGGGCAATCAGCCCCAGCATTTC | CVWNPPEGNQPQHF | - | - | TRBJ1-5 | 14 | TRBV30
TGCAGCGTCAGAGTCGGGACAGGGCACAACGAGCAGTACTTC | CSVRVGTGHNEQYF | - | TRBD1 | TRBJ2-7 | 14 | TRBV29-1
TGTGCCAGCAGGGCTCGGGACAGTCAAGAGACCCAGTACTTC | CASRARDSQETQYF | many | TRBD1 | TRBJ2-5 | 14 | TRBV7-9
TGCAGTGCTAGAGATAAAGGTCTAGCAGATACGCAGTATTTT | CSARDKGLADTQYF | - | - | TRBJ2-3 | 14 | TRBV20-1
TGCAGCGTTTACCTAGTCATTAAGCAGTTATTC | CSVYLVIKQLF | once | - | TRBJ2-1 | 11 | TRBV29-1
TGTGCCAGCAGTCCGGGACTAAAGAGACGATTCTTC | CASSPGLKRRFF | - | TRBD2 | TRBJ2-1 | 12 | TRBV12-3/TRBV12-4
TGCAGCGCCGCCGGGACTAGTGGCACAGATAGGCAATATTTT | CSAAGTSGTDRQYF | - | TRBD2 | TRBJ2-3 | 14 | TRBV29-1
TGCAGCACACAAAGGGGTACTAATAAAAAACTGTTTTTT | CSTQRGTNKKLFF | - | - | TRBJ1-4 | 13 | TRBV29-1
TGCAGCGTTGGACAGGGCGAAAAACCGTATTTT | CSVGQGEKPYF | - | TRBD1 | TRBJ1-4 | 11 | TRBV29-1
TGTGCCAGAAGACGCGACAGCGATCGTGGCTCTGAAGCTTTCTTT | CARRRDSDRGSEAFF | - | - | TRBJ1-1 | 15 | TRBV5-5
TGTGCCGGCAGGTCAACCGGGACTAGCGGAAGGGCATATGAGCAGTTCTTC | CAGRSTGTSGRAYEQFF | - | TRBD2 | TRBJ2-1 | 17 | TRBV12-3/TRBV12-4
TGCAGTGCTAGGGACATTCCCCGGGATCTTACCTACGAGCAGTACTTC | CSARDIPRDLTYEQYF | few | - | TRBJ2-7 | 16 | TRBV20-1
TGCAGTGCTAGAGATCGCGTAGGGTATAGCTACGAGCAGTACTTC | CSARDRVGYSYEQYF | many | - | TRBJ2-7 | 15 | TRBV20-1
TGTGCCAGCACGTTCCCAGGGGGCGAATGGTATGAGCAGTACTTC | CASTFPGGEWYEQYF | once | TRBD1 | TRBJ2-7 | 15 | TRBV28
TGTGCTAGCAGAGAGCCGGGACAGGGCCGCGAGCAATACTTC | CASREPGQGREQYF | - | TRBD1 | TRBJ2-7 | 14 | TRBV6-2/TRBV6-3
TGTGCCAGCAGCCAAGATGAAGGACCCCCTTACAACGAGAAGTTCTTC | CASSQDEGPPYNEKFF | - | - | TRBJ2-1 | 16 | TRBV14
TGTGCCAGCAGTGAAACCCGTGCAGGGGGAGGCACAGATACGCTGTATTTT | CASSETRAGGGTDTLYF | - | - | TRBJ2-3 | 17 | TRBV2
TGTGCCAGCAGAGGACAGGGGGCGCTCTATAATTCACCCCTCCACTTT | CASRGQGALYNSPLHF | medium-sized | TRBD1 | TRBJ1-6 | 16 | TRBV6-1
TGTAGCGCCTCTCACAGCTACCACCAAGAGACCCAGTACTTC | CSASHSYHQETQYF | - | - | TRBJ2-5 | 14 | TRBV29-1
TGTGCCAGCAGTTACGGGACAAACTATGGTTACATCTTC | CASSYGTNYGYIF | - | - | TRBJ1-2 | 13 | TRBV6-6
TGCAGTGCTAGTAAGCCCGGACTAGCGGGAATGAGGGTCTACAATGAGCGCTTCTTC | CSASKPGLAGMRVYNERFF | - | TRBD2 | TRBJ2-1 | 19 | TRBV20-1
TGCAGTACTAGTCTGACCGGGGAGTTGTTTTTT | CSTSLTGELFF | - | - | TRBJ2-2 | 11 | TRBV20-1
TGTGCAAGCAGCTCTGCTAGGGGGAGGGCCTACAATAAGCAGTTCTTC | CASSSARGRAYNKQFF | - | - | TRBJ2-1 | 16 | TRBV6-5
TGCAGCGCCCCTCGGGGGGCAGGGATCAACAAGCCCCAGCAATTT | CSAPRGAGINKPQQF | - | - | TRBJ1-5 | 15 | TRBV20-1
TGTGCCAGCAGTCGCAGCGGGAACACTGGGGAGCTGTTTTTT | CASSRSGNTGELFF | - | TRBD2 | TRBJ2-2 | 14 | TRBV2
TGCGGTGCTAGACGACCAGGGGGTGTATCACCCCTCCATTTT | CGARRPGGVSPLHF | - | TRBD1 | TRBJ1-6 | 14 | TRBV20-1
TGTGCCGGCAGTTTGTACAGGGCGGTCGATGAGCAGTTCTTC | CAGSLYRAVDEQFF | - | - | TRBJ2-1 | 14 | TRBV12-3/TRBV12-4